These T cell receptor beta chains were read from a single sample in a study of blood T cell repertoires in COVID-19. The repertoire was sequenced with immunoSEQ multiplex PCR; TCRdb's copy has only in-frame clones and lacks some. In the table there are around 200,000 clones, 80% of which are singletons. Source material: PBMCs or T cells enriched from blood (not recorded which). All receptors derive from a woman aged 40 to 50 with acute COVID-19. CDR3s include the opening cysteine and the closing phenylalanine or tryptophan. D genes are given only for firm matches. Clone size is given for some rows only: seen once, a few or many times, or a class if the clone is expanded.

TRBV27,TRBD2,-,TRBJ2-7,CASRGGIGHGYEQYF,TGTGCCAGCCGCGGGGGTATCGGGCATGGCTACGAGCAGTACTTC
TRBV5-6,-,few,TRBJ2-5,CASSSPPRPQYF,TGTGCCAGCAGCTCCCCCCCCCGTCCCCAGTACTTC
TRBV28,-,-,TRBJ1-2,CASSTGWGYTF,TGTGCCAGCAGTACAGGGTGGGGCTACACCTTC
TRBV29-1,-,-,TRBJ2-7,CSVSTALYEQYF,TGCAGCGTTTCGACAGCCTTATACGAGCAGTACTTC
TRBV9,TRBD2,-,TRBJ2-7,CASSGGTSGAYEQYF,TGTGCCAGCAGCGGCGGGACTAGCGGAGCCTACGAGCAGTACTTC
TRBV19,TRBD2,-,TRBJ2-3,CASRDGGGASTDTQYF,TGTGCCAGTAGAGACGGCGGGGGGGCCTCCACAGATACGCAGTATTTT
TRBV7-7,-,-,TRBJ2-1,CASSLRVADNEQFF,TGTGCTAGCAGCTTACGGGTAGCGGACAATGAGCAGTTCTTC
TRBV28,TRBD2,-,TRBJ2-1,CASRDYSYNEQFF,TGTGCCAGCCGGGACTATTCTTACAATGAGCAGTTCTTC
TRBV27,-,-,TRBJ2-5,CASSLQWGEETQYF,TGTGCCAGCAGTCTACAGTGGGGAGAGGAGACCCAGTACTTC
TRBV2,-,once,TRBJ2-1,CASSVSQYNEQFF,TGTGCCAGCAGTGTCTCTCAGTACAATGAGCAGTTCTTC
TRBV13,TRBD1,-,TRBJ2-5,CASSLRQGFETQYF,TGTGCCAGCAGCTTAAGACAGGGCTTTGAGACCCAGTACTTC
TRBV7-9,TRBD1,-,TRBJ2-3,CASSVGTEDDTQYF,TGTGCCAGCAGCGTAGGGACAGAAGACGATACGCAGTATTTT
TRBV5-1,-,-,TRBJ1-5,CASSLMTDQPQHF,TGCGCCAGCAGCTTGATGACAGATCAGCCCCAGCATTTT
TRBV2,TRBD1,few,TRBJ1-2,CASRPGTENYGYTF,TGTGCCAGCAGACCCGGGACAGAAAACTATGGCTACACCTTC
TRBV28,-,-,TRBJ1-5,CASRGGGRNSNQPQHF,TGTGCCAGCAGGGGGGGAGGACGGAATAGCAATCAGCCCCAGCATTTT
TRBV7-2,-,few,TRBJ2-1,CASSPAYNEQFF,TGTGCCAGCAGCCCGGCCTACAATGAGCAGTTCTTC
TRBV19,-,-,TRBJ1-2,CASSYDMRFHGYTF,TGTGCCAGTAGTTATGACATGAGATTTCATGGCTACACCTTC
TRBV27,TRBD2,-,TRBJ2-1,CASSFNSGRKSNEQFF,TGTGCCAGCAGTTTCAACAGCGGGAGGAAGAGCAATGAGCAGTTCTTC
TRBV9,TRBD1,-,TRBJ1-6,CASSPHRGELNSPLHF,TGTGCCAGCAGCCCACACAGGGGCGAACTTAATTCACCCCTCCACTTT
TRBV6-5,TRBD1,-,TRBJ2-7,CASRRRGLGSYEQYF,TGTGCCAGCAGACGCAGGGGGCTCGGGTCCTACGAGCAGTACTTC
TRBV11-2,TRBD2,-,TRBJ2-5,CASSRGLAEETQYF,TGTGCCAGCAGCCGAGGACTAGCTGAAGAGACCCAGTACTTC
TRBV29-1,-,-,TRBJ1-5,CSVARGGEPQHF,TGCAGCGTTGCAAGGGGGGGAGAGCCCCAGCATTTT
TRBV19,-,-,TRBJ1-3,CASTVDSLISGNTIYF,TGTGCCAGTACCGTTGATTCCCTAATCTCTGGAAACACCATATATTTT
TRBV19,-,-,TRBJ1-1,CASRARGNTEAFF,TGTGCCAGTAGGGCCAGGGGGAACACTGAAGCTTTCTTT
TRBV6-1,TRBD2,-,TRBJ2-3,CASSETSGAGTDTQYF,TGTGCCAGCAGTGAAACGAGCGGGGCTGGCACAGATACGCAGTATTTT
TRBV7-2,-,-,TRBJ2-3,CASSSRGDTQYF,TGTGCCAGCAGCTCCAGGGGAGATACGCAGTATTTT
TRBV5-1,-,-,TRBJ1-1,CASSLMRNTEAFF,TGCGCCAGCAGCTTAATGAGGAACACTGAAGCTTTCTTT
TRBV6-5,-,-,TRBJ2-7,CASSSTGEAGYEQYF,TGTGCCAGCAGTTCTACAGGGGAAGCGGGCTACGAGCAGTACTTC
TRBV7-3,-,-,TRBJ2-7,CASSPSSGEQYF,TGTGCCAGCAGCCCGTCCTCGGGGGAGCAGTACTTC
TRBV10-2,TRBD2,-,TRBJ2-1,CASSEFWVAGGRNEQFF,TGCGCCAGCAGTGAGTTTTGGGTAGCGGGAGGGAGGAATGAGCAGTTCTTC
TRBV5-5,TRBD1,-,TRBJ1-1,CASSSTHGDRGTEAFF,TGTGCCAGCAGCTCAACTCATGGGGACAGGGGCACTGAAGCTTTCTTT